Reported below is one T cell receptor beta chain. Antigen: not known. Per donor, one heparinised blood draw averaged roughly 110 mL. The data were obtained in a study of beta chain features in type 1 diabetes. Study-wide results and caveats: For Type 1 diabetes patients, all four CD4+ subsets carried TCRB CDR3s that were moderately but significantly shorter.

The investigators reverse transcribed all of the isolated RNA, so they sequenced expressed TCRB transcripts. Some clones are missing from TCRdb's copy, which holds only in-frame ones; the method was immunoSEQ multiplex PCR. The data contain about 160,000 clones, 63% of them seen just once; the ten biggest clones take up nearly 0.09%. The receptor was isolated from a man under 40 with type 1 diabetes. Sequencing was done on a sample of naive CD4+ T cells from blood.

The CDR3 protein is CAISSSGANVLTF. The CDR3 DNA reads as TGTGCCATCTCGAGCTCTGGGGCCAACGTCCTGACTTTC. The chain couples TRBV7-6 to TRBJ2-6; no firm D call. The CDR3 sequence is 13 residues long. With 10 bases removed from V and 0 bases from J, the gap between germline ends came to 7 bases. CDR1 is SGHVS and CDR2 is FNYEAQ in the germline V gene.